The 25 T cell receptor beta chains below come from one sample, sequenced in a study of shared T cell receptors in the human thymus. Sequenced by immunoSEQ multiplex PCR; TCRdb stores in-frame clones only, minus some. The table lists some 760,000 clones, roughly 88% of them singletons, with 0.008% to 0.011% in the top ten. This sample was also put to use in a study of human thymus T cells.

The sample was thymocytes. These receptors were taken from a girl under three years old with a congenital heart defect.

The chain has TRBV2 and TRBJ1-2; a possible D gene is TRBD1 (6 bases). V lost 3 bases and J 4 bases, leaving 12 bases between the germline ends. The V gene's germline CDR1 is SNHLY and CDR2 FYNNEI. The CDR3 runs to 14 residues. CDR3 DNA sequence: TGTGCCAGCAGTGAGGGGGCGCTTGGCTATGGCTACACCTTC. This codes for CASSEGALGYGYTF.

This chain links TRBV6-5 with TRBJ2-1; 9 bases map to TRBD1. CDR1 is MNHEY and CDR2 is SVGAGI in the germline V gene. This CDR3 contains 15 residues. The ends lost 0 bases at V and 10 bases at J; junction bases unmatched: 7. Here the CDR3 DNA reads TGTGCCAGCAGTTACTCGCGACAGGGGGTTTGGGAGCAGTTCTTC. Its protein is CASSYSRQGVWEQFF.

This clone occurred once. J is TRBJ2-7 and V is TRBV10-2; D possibly corresponds to TRBD2 (5 bases). Germline lookup yields CDR1 WSHSY and CDR2 SAAADI. The V end was cut by 4 bases, the J end by 6 bases, with 16 bases between. The CDR3 sequence is 14 residues long. The CDR3 here is CASSGGSPLREQYF. DNA of the CDR3: TGCGCCAGCAGTGGAGGGTCCCCCCTGCGCGAGCAGTACTTC.

The V call is TRBV7-6, the J call TRBJ2-5; maybe TRBD1 (5 bases). Germline V gene lookup returns CDR1 SGHVS and CDR2 FNYEAQ. Trimming cost V 4 bases and J 5 bases, with 23 bases left between them. There are 17 residues in the CDR3. Here the CDR3 reads CASSSPIGRAKWETQYF. DNA of the CDR3: TGTGCCAGCAGCTCACCGATTGGCAGGGCGAAGTGGGAGACCCAGTACTTC.

The V gene is TRBV15, the J gene TRBJ2-3, with D hard to call. The V and J ends lost 2 bases and 2 bases respectively, with 14 bases between them. The germline CDR1 and CDR2 sequences are LNHNV and YYDKDF (reference sequence). CDR3 length: 16 amino acids. The CDR3 nucleotides are TGTGCCACCAGCAGACGAGTAGCAGCCTACACAGATACGCAGTATTTT. Encoded protein: CATSRRVAAYTDTQYF. Filled out from reference TRBV15 and TRBJ2-3, the complete variable domain reads DAMVIQNPRYQVTQFGKPVTLSCSQTLNHNVMYWYQQKSSQAPKLLFHYYDKDFNNEADTPDNFQSRRPNTSFCFLDIRSPGLGDTAMYLCATSRRVAAYTDTQYFGPGTRLTVL.

The J gene is TRBJ1-1, the V gene TRBV9, with 10 bases identical to TRBD1. CDR3 length equals 15 residues. Germline V lookup: CDR1 SGDLS, CDR2 YYNGEE. V lost 4 bases and J lost 0; bases outside the gene matches: 3. The DNA of the CDR3 is TGTGCCAGCAGCCGGGACAGGGGATTGAACACTGAAGCTTTCTTT. Translated: CASSRDRGLNTEAFF. Drawing the rest from reference TRBV9 and TRBJ1-1, the complete variable domain is DSGVTQTPKHLITATGQRVTLRCSPRSGDLSVYWYQQSLDQGLQFLIQYYNGEERAKGNILERFSAQQFPDLHSELNLSSLELGDSALYFCASSRDRGLNTEAFFGQGTRLTVV.

The chain couples TRBV25-1 to TRBJ1-4; D unclear. This CDR3 has 15 residues. V was pared by 1 base and J by 0 bases, with 6 bases between. Germline lookup yields CDR1 MGHDK and CDR2 SYGVNS. The CDR3: CASSEFEATNEKLFF. The DNA for the CDR3 is TGTGCCAGCAGTGAATTTGAGGCAACTAATGAAAAACTGTTTTTT.

This clone has just a few counts. The J gene is TRBJ2-1, the V gene TRBV9, with D possibly being TRBD2 (6 bases). This CDR3 comprises 17 residues. The germline gives CDR1 SGDLS, CDR2 YYNGEE. Trimming removed 0 bases at V and 8 bases at J, with 21 bases between. The CDR3 reads CASSVGPGTVGSDEQFF. The CDR3 DNA follows: TGTGCCAGCAGCGTAGGTCCCGGGACCGTCGGGAGCGATGAGCAGTTCTTC.

This chain joins TRBV18 and TRBJ1-5; tentatively, D is TRBD1 (5 bases). Trimming removed 4 bases at V and 2 bases at J, with 12 bases between. Germline CDR1 KGHSH, CDR2 LQKENI. The CDR3 loop spans 15 amino acids. The CDR3 region is CASSLGLGGNQPQHF. CDR3 in DNA: TGTGCCAGCTCACTGGGACTTGGGGGCAATCAGCCCCAGCATTTT.

This chain connects TRBV2 to TRBJ1-2, with 10 bases aligning to TRBD1. The germline V gene encodes CDR1 SNHLY and CDR2 FYNNEI. CDR3 length: 17 amino acids. The trim removed 4 bases at V and 4 bases at J, leaving 12 bases unmatched. DNA for the CDR3: TGTGCCAGCAGTGCCAACCGGGACAGGGGATTGAGCTATGGCTACACCTTC. As protein: CASSANRDRGLSYGYTF.

This chain uses TRBV4-3 with TRBJ1-2; D perhaps matches TRBD1 (6 bases). This CDR3 contains 15 residues. Germline V gene data show CDR1 as LGHNA and CDR2 as YSLEER. V dropped 2 bases and J dropped 2 bases, with 12 bases sitting between them. CDR3 DNA: TGCGCCAGCAGCCAATGGACAGCCGCCAACTATGGCTACACCTTC. Amino acid sequence: CASSQWTAANYGYTF.

This chain uses TRBV5-6 with TRBJ2-1; 8 nucleotides match TRBD2. Per germline, CDR1 SGHDT and CDR2 YYEEEE. The CDR3 length is 13 residues. V lost 4 bases to trimming and J lost 5 bases; unmatched junction nucleotides: 2. This CDR3 is CASSGLANNEQFF. The CDR3, as DNA: TGTGCCAGCAGCGGACTAGCAAACAATGAGCAGTTCTTC.

The rearrangement joins TRBV7-6 to TRBJ2-4, with D perhaps TRBD1 (6 bases). Per the germline V gene, CDR1 is SGHVS and CDR2 is FNYEAQ. The CDR3 has 16 amino acids. The V end was cut by 2 bases, the J end by 6 bases, with 17 bases between. As DNA, the CDR3 is TGTGCCAGCAGCTTACTCCCAGGGGTATGCGGAAACATTCAGTACTTC. Residues: CASSLLPGVCGNIQYF.

The genes are TRBV28 and TRBJ2-5; the match to TRBD1 covers 8 bases. V lost 10 bases and J lost 3; bases outside the gene matches: 7. CDR1 is MDHEN and CDR2 is SYDVKM in the germline V gene. The CDR3 runs 13 residues. The CDR3 reads CATTTGAEETQYF. The CDR3, as DNA: TGTGCCACAACGACAGGGGCGGAAGAGACCCAGTACTTC.

In this sample, this clone turned up a few times. CDR3 sequence: CASSSHSGQYEQYF. The CDR3 DNA is TGTGCCAGCAGCTCCCACTCAGGACAGTACGAGCAGTACTTC. The V gene is TRBV11-1, the J gene TRBJ2-7, with D possibly being TRBD1 (6 bases). Germline CDR1 and CDR2: SGHAT and FQDESV (reference sequence). V was shortened by 4 bases and J by 4 bases, with 14 bases between the two germline ends. The CDR3 has 14 amino acids.

DNA for the CDR3: TGTGCCGGGTCAGGGTACGGCTACACCTTC. It codes for CAGSGYGYTF. The rearrangement links TRBV6-1 to TRBJ1-2, with D perhaps matching TRBD1 (5 bases). V was pared by 11 bases and J by 8 bases, with 12 bases between. This CDR3 has 10 residues. Germline lookup yields CDR1 MNHNS and CDR2 SASEGT.

J is TRBJ2-5 and V is TRBV7-6; 7 bases are a match to TRBD1. V shed 2 bases, J shed 1 base, and the junction held 1 base outside the gene matches. Germline CDR1 is SGHVS and CDR2 is FNYEAQ. The CDR3 covers 14 residues. CDR3 amino acids: CASSLRDSQETQYF. The CDR3 coding sequence is TGTGCCAGCAGCTTACGGGACAGCCAAGAGACCCAGTACTTC.

This rearrangement joins TRBV7-2 to TRBJ1-2; D uncertain. Germline V gene sequence: CDR1 SGHTA, CDR2 FQGNSA. Trimming took 1 base from V and 4 from J, leaving 10 bases between them. This CDR3 has 14 residues. In DNA, the CDR3 is TGTGCCAGCAGCTTAGATTCCGGGATCTATGGCTACACCTTC. Its translation is CASSLDSGIYGYTF.

This clone was detected once. The V call is TRBV4-3, the J call TRBJ2-1, with 7 bases fitting TRBD1. The V segment lost 1 base and the J segment 0 bases; nucleotides outside the gene matches: 6. The CDR3 loop spans 17 amino acids. Germline V CDR1 and CDR2: LGHNA, YSLEER. Written as DNA, the CDR3 is TGCGCCAGCAGCCAAGTGGGTGGGACAGCCTCCTACAATGAGCAGTTCTTC. Its protein is CASSQVGGTASYNEQFF.

The chain is built from TRBV20-1 and TRBJ2-1; no clear D gene. The CDR3 sequence is 11 residues long. With 5 bases removed from V and 15 bases from J, the gap between germline ends came to 17 bases. Germline V CDR1 and CDR2: DFQATT, SNEGSKA (reference sequence). CDR3 protein: CSALTNRLGFF. The CDR3 coding sequence is TGCAGTGCTCTCACTAATCGTTTAGGGTTCTTC.

This clone was seen only once. This chain uses TRBV6-5 with TRBJ2-2; the match to TRBD1 covers 8 bases. Germline V gene sequence: CDR1 MNHEY, CDR2 SVGAGI. V lost 5 bases to trimming and J lost 2 bases; unmatched junction nucleotides: 4. This CDR3 comprises 15 residues. CDR3 nucleotide sequence: TGTGCCAGCAGTCGGGACAGGAGTAACACCGGGGAGCTGTTTTTT. As protein: CASSRDRSNTGELFF.

V usage is TRBV29-1 and J usage is TRBJ2-5; maybe TRBD2 (7 bases). CDR1 and CDR2 (germline): SQVTM, ANQGSEA. The length of the CDR3 is 16 residues. V lost 2 bases, J lost 5 bases, and 21 bases lay in between. CDR3 in amino acids: CSVEPTYLGGAETQYF. Here the CDR3 DNA reads TGCAGCGTTGAACCTACTTACTTGGGGGGGGCGGAGACCCAGTACTTC.

This clone was seen a single time. The chain has TRBV20-1 and TRBJ2-7, with 8 bases fitting TRBD1. The germline gives CDR1 DFQATT, CDR2 SNEGSKA (reference sequence). V dropped 7 bases and J dropped 2; count of bases not matched to a gene: 1. CDR3 length: 11 amino acids. This chain's CDR3 is CSGQGTYEQYF. The CDR3 DNA follows: TGCAGTGGACAGGGGACCTACGAGCAGTACTTC.

This sequence joins TRBV5-5 and TRBJ2-7; tentatively, D is TRBD2 (6 bases). V gave up 0 bases and J gave up 5 bases, with 12 bases separating them. Per the germline V gene, CDR1 is SGHKS and CDR2 is YYEKEE (reference sequence). The CDR3 length is 14 residues. The CDR3 sequence: CASSLASDVDEQYF. The CDR3 bases are TGTGCCAGCAGCTTGGCTAGCGATGTGGACGAGCAGTACTTC.

The chain couples TRBV10-1 to TRBJ1-1; possibly TRBD1 for D (5 bases). The CDR3 runs 10 residues. Trimming removed 9 bases from V and 9 bases from J, with 11 bases in between. CDR1 is WNHNN and CDR2 is SYGVQD in the germline V gene (reference sequence). The CDR3 sequence: CARTAEQAFF. CDR3 nucleotides: TGCGCCAGGACAGCTGAGCAAGCTTTCTTT.